This T cell receptor (beta chain) was sequenced during a study of blood T cell repertoires in COVID-19. About the research overall: The United States, Italy and Spain supplied acute and convalescent COVID-19 samples.

Measured with immunoSEQ multiplex PCR; TCRdb has only the in-frame clones, and not every one. The sample carries about 120,000 clones, about 90% recorded once. The germline gives CDR1 MGHRA, CDR2 YSYEKL. V was trimmed by 1 base and J by 0 bases, leaving 13 bases between them. The CDR3 is 17 residues long. The sequence came from a woman in her sixties or seventies with acute or convalescent COVID-19. The sequenced sample was peripheral blood. The chain carries TRBV4-1 and TRBJ2-1, with D maybe TRBD2 (5 bases). This chain's CDR3 is CASSQVGSGSSYNEQFF. CDR3 sequence (DNA): TGCGCCAGCAGCCAAGTGGGGTCGGGGTCCTCCTACAATGAGCAGTTCTTC.